The 23 T cell receptor beta chains given below trace back to one sample, sequenced in a study of a mutant IDH1 vaccine in newly diagnosed glioma. The protocol was immunoSEQ multiplex PCR, while the TCRdb copy is restricted to in-frame clones and leaves out a portion. The sample gives approximately 66,000 clones, around 84% of which show up once; about 4.2% is in the top ten. Time point described: week 35, safety follow-up. Topical imiquimod accompanied each vaccine dose, which consisted of 300 ug of mutant IDH1 20-mer peptide. No antigen is known for these receptors. The specimen comprised PBMCs, sampled from a glioma patient whose treatment included an IDH1 peptide vaccine. The receptor source for this set is a man aged 25 to 40 with glioma.

The V and J genes are TRBV5-6 and TRBJ2-7; D perhaps matches TRBD2 (6 bases). Trimming stripped 4 bases from V and 1 base from J, with 12 bases between. This CDR3 is 14 amino acids long. Germline CDR1 is SGHDT and CDR2 is YYEEEE. CDR3 DNA sequence: TGTGCCAGCAGCCCGGGCGGGGTTTCCTACGAGCAGTACTTC. Its translation: CASSPGGVSYEQYF.

In its sample, this clone was seen once. The chain couples TRBV4-1 to TRBJ1-1, with TRBD1 identical over 7 bases. The CDR3 runs to 15 residues. Germline CDR1 is MGHRA and CDR2 is YSYEKL. J lost 0 bases, V lost 1 base, and 2 bases had no gene match. Written as DNA, the CDR3 is TGCGCCAGCAGCCAAGCGGGACAGCTGAACACTGAAGCTTTCTTT. It is translated as CASSQAGQLNTEAFF.

The chain links TRBV7-6 to TRBJ1-6; no clear D gene. The CDR3 runs 17 residues. The germline V gene has CDR1 SGHVS and CDR2 FNYEAQ. Trimming stripped 1 base from V and 0 bases from J, with 10 bases between. This CDR3 is CASSLDVGSSYNSPLHF. In DNA, the CDR3 is TGTGCCAGCAGCTTAGATGTTGGTTCCTCCTATAATTCACCCCTCCACTTT.

This clone occurred a few times. This chain uses TRBV27 with TRBJ1-5, with D unresolved. Germline V gene data show CDR1 as MNHEY and CDR2 as SMNVEV (reference sequence). The ends were cut back, 3 bases at V and 0 bases at J, with 6 bases in the middle. The CDR3 contains 14 residues. The CDR3, as DNA: TGTGCCAGCAGTTTCCGGTATAGCAATCAGCCCCAGCATTTT. It encodes CASSFRYSNQPQHF.

The rearrangement joins TRBV4-1 to TRBJ1-2; D remains ambiguous. The CDR3 has 16 amino acids. V was trimmed by 1 base and J by 0 bases, leaving 12 bases between them. Germline V lookup: CDR1 MGHRA, CDR2 YSYEKL. The CDR3 bases are TGCGCCAGCAGCCAAGTGGGAGCCGAAGCTAACTATGGCTACACCTTC. Its translation: CASSQVGAEANYGYTF.

The chain employs TRBV15 and TRBJ2-7, with TRBD2 matching 8 bases. The CDR3 is made up of 12 amino acids. CDR1 is LNHNV and CDR2 is YYDKDF in the germline V gene (reference sequence). V dropped 8 bases and J dropped 2; count of bases not matched to a gene: 2. The CDR3, as DNA: TGTGCCACCCAAGCGGGGGCCTACGAGCAGTACTTC. Translated, it gives CATQAGAYEQYF.

This rearrangement joins TRBV4-1 to TRBJ1-1; 10 bases match TRBD1. Germline values: CDR1 MGHRA, CDR2 YSYEKL. With V trimmed by 4 bases and J by 5 bases, 1 base remained unmatched. The CDR3 has 13 amino acids. The CDR3 spells CASSRGQGTEAFF. CDR3 DNA: TGCGCCAGCAGCCGGGGACAGGGGACTGAAGCTTTCTTT.

This clone was counted once. This rearrangement joins TRBV5-6 to TRBJ1-2; D ambiguous. Germline V gene sequence: CDR1 SGHDT, CDR2 YYEEEE. The CDR3 sequence is 13 residues long. V was trimmed by 1 base and J by 8 bases, leaving 12 bases between them. CDR3 sequence: CASSLSGVYGYTF. The CDR3 DNA sequence: TGTGCCAGCAGCTTGTCCGGGGTATACGGCTACACCTTC.

The chain has TRBV6-5 and TRBJ1-2; unclear D gene. Trimming removed 0 bases at V and 4 bases at J, with 9 bases between. Germline V lookup: CDR1 MNHEY, CDR2 SVGAGI. The CDR3 covers 14 residues. CDR3 coding DNA: TGTGCCAGCAGTTACTCGGGCCAACCCTATGGCTACACCTTC. Translating it yields CASSYSGQPYGYTF.

This chain uses TRBV7-9 with TRBJ1-1; the D gene is possibly TRBD1 (6 bases). CDR3 size: 15 residues. V gave up 5 bases and J gave up 0 bases, with 13 bases separating them. Germline V gene data show CDR1 as SEHNR and CDR2 as FQNEAQ (reference sequence). The CDR3 loop reads CASSPNRAVNTEAFF. The CDR3 region has the DNA TGTGCCAGCAGCCCAAACAGGGCTGTGAACACTGAAGCTTTCTTT.

The chain carries TRBV5-5 and TRBJ2-7, with 8 bases lining up with TRBD1. Germline trimming cut 2 bases from V and 2 bases from J; bases unmatched to any gene: 0. The CDR3 contains 13 residues. Germline assignment: CDR1 SGHKS and CDR2 YYEKEE (reference sequence). The CDR3 region is CASSLQGAYEQYF. In DNA, the CDR3 is TGTGCCAGCAGCTTACAGGGGGCCTACGAGCAGTACTTC.

The chain is built from TRBV6-6 and TRBJ2-2; D gene uncertain. CDR3 length: 15 amino acids. Germline CDR1 MNHNY, CDR2 SVGAGI (reference sequence). V was shortened by 6 bases and J by 2 bases, with 13 bases between the two germline ends. In DNA form, the CDR3 reads TGTGCCAGCAGCGACTGGAGCCCCAACACCGGGGAGCTGTTTTTT. Encoded protein: CASSDWSPNTGELFF.

The sample holds a few counts of this clone. This chain joins TRBV4-1 and TRBJ2-7, with D possibly being TRBD1 (5 bases). CDR3 length: 16 amino acids. Trimming left V 0 bases short and J 4 bases short, with 16 bases between. Germline loops: CDR1 MGHRA, CDR2 YSYEKL. CDR3 nucleotides: TGCGCCAGCAGCCAAGAGGAACAGGACCGCCTTTACGAGCAGTACTTC. It is translated as CASSQEEQDRLYEQYF.

In this sample, this clone turned up once. The DNA of the CDR3 is TGTGCCAGCAGTCCGACTAGCGGGGGCCAAGAGACCCAGTACTTC. Protein: CASSPTSGGQETQYF. The J gene is TRBJ2-5, the V gene TRBV28, with 12 bases matching TRBD2. Germline values: CDR1 MDHEN, CDR2 SYDVKM. CDR3 length: 15 residues. V dropped 5 bases and J dropped 1; count of bases not matched to a gene: 2.

In this sample, this clone turned up once. The chain recombines TRBV4-1 with TRBJ2-1; 11 nucleotides align to TRBD2. This CDR3 has 17 amino acids. Germline CDR1 is MGHRA and CDR2 is YSYEKL. Germline trimming cut 4 bases from V and 2 bases from J; bases unmatched to any gene: 7. CDR3 amino acids: CASSRVVAGGPYNEQFF. The CDR3 DNA sequence: TGCGCCAGCAGCCGCGTCGTAGCGGGGGGGCCCTACAATGAGCAGTTCTTC.

This clone was recorded a few times. Here the CDR3 reads CASSLASGNQPQHF. Written as DNA, the CDR3 is TGCGCCAGCAGCTTGGCTTCCGGGAATCAGCCCCAGCATTTT. This chain links TRBV5-1 with TRBJ1-5; D gene unclear. Trimming shortened V by 0 bases and J by 4 bases, and 8 bases separated the two germline ends. CDR3 length equals 14 residues. Germline-derived CDR1 and CDR2 are SGHRS and YFSETQ.

The chain has TRBV5-5 and TRBJ2-2; D not resolved. The CDR3 consists of 15 residues. The V end lost 0 bases, the J end lost 4 bases, and 10 bases lay between the germline ends. CDR1 is SGHKS, CDR2 YYEKEE, per germline (reference sequence). CDR3 DNA: TGTGCCAGCAGCTTGGAGGCCTCGTTCACCGGGGAGCTGTTTTTT. Translating gives CASSLEASFTGELFF.

The DNA for the CDR3 is TGTGCCAGCAGCGCCAGCGGGGGGCTATCGAATACGCAGTATTTT. Translation: CASSASGGLSNTQYF. The rearrangement uses TRBV9 and TRBJ2-3; 9 nucleotides match TRBD2. Germline CDR1 is SGDLS and CDR2 is YYNGEE. The CDR3 contains 15 residues. Germline trimming cut 3 bases from V and 7 bases from J; bases unmatched to any gene: 9.

The chain carries TRBV15 and TRBJ2-1, with a weak D call TRBD2 (5 bases). Trimming removed 0 bases at V and 8 bases at J, with 14 bases between. The CDR3 has 15 residues. Looked up from germline, CDR1 is LNHNV and CDR2 is YYDKDF (reference sequence). The CDR3 reads CATSRDVGLAYEQFF. In nucleotides, the CDR3 is TGTGCCACCAGCAGAGATGTGGGCCTAGCCTATGAGCAGTTCTTC.

The rearrangement joins TRBV27 to TRBJ2-1, with TRBD1 as a possible D gene (5 bases). Germline assignment: CDR1 MNHEY and CDR2 SMNVEV (reference sequence). The V end lost 6 bases, the J end lost 4 bases, and 13 bases lay between the germline ends. The length of the CDR3 is 14 residues. The CDR3 is CASSAEDTYNEQFF. The CDR3 nucleotides read TGTGCCAGCAGCGCTGAGGACACATACAATGAGCAGTTCTTC.

V is TRBV2 and J is TRBJ2-1, with 9 bases identical to TRBD1. CDR1 SNHLY and CDR2 FYNNEI come from the germline V gene. The junction had 4 bases not matched to a gene; V was cut back by 7 bases and J by 3 bases. The CDR3 sequence is 14 residues long. CDR3 DNA sequence: TGTGCCAGCAAAGGACAGGGGAACTACAATGAGCAGTTCTTC. Translated: CASKGQGNYNEQFF.

This chain connects TRBV19 to TRBJ1-1; TRBD1 is a possible D gene (6 bases). Germline CDR1 is LNHDA and CDR2 is SQIVND (reference sequence). There are 12 residues in the CDR3. V lost 10 bases and J lost 8, with 17 bases in between. The CDR3 sequence is CATGSGEKEAFF. DNA for the CDR3: TGTGCCACCGGATCAGGGGAAAAAGAAGCTTTCTTT.

The rearrangement uses TRBV4-1 and TRBJ2-5, with D perhaps matching TRBD1 (5 bases). CDR3 length: 15 amino acids. The germline CDR1 and CDR2 sequences are MGHRA and YSYEKL. Trimming removed 1 base from V and 5 bases from J, with 14 bases in between. CDR3 in DNA: TGCGCCAGCAGCCAAGTACAGGCAAAGGGGGAGACCCAGTACTTC. Its protein product is CASSQVQAKGETQYF.